Sequencing of this T cell receptor beta chain was carried out in a study of cytomegalovirus exposure and HLA in healthy donors. Looking at the study overall: Among the approximately 400 genotyped donors, around 85% were placed in the Caucasian-associated ancestry cluster.

This clone showed up just a few times. Its specificity is not known. Study observations and caveats: A later analysis associated some 16,000 TCR beta sequences with HLA alleles at a 0.05 false discovery rate. While the bulk of TCR sequences proved rare, some public TCRs turned up in many donors.

PCR involved 60 Vbeta and 13 Jbeta primers. The method was immunoSEQ multiplex PCR; TCRdb's version includes in-frame clones alone and lacks a portion of them. The data hold under 200,000 clones, with around 77% observed a single time. The source is a man in his thirties or forties in good health and CMV-seronegative. Material: PBMCs.

The CDR3: CASSQLQGYNEKLFF. The CDR3 DNA reads as TGTGCCAGCAGCCAACTACAGGGATATAATGAAAAACTGTTTTTT. V is TRBV6-5 and J is TRBJ1-4, with a tentative D call TRBD1 (6 bases). V lost 6 bases, J lost 4 bases, and 15 bases lay in between. Per the germline V gene, CDR1 is MNHEY and CDR2 is SVGAGI. CDR3 length: 15 amino acids.